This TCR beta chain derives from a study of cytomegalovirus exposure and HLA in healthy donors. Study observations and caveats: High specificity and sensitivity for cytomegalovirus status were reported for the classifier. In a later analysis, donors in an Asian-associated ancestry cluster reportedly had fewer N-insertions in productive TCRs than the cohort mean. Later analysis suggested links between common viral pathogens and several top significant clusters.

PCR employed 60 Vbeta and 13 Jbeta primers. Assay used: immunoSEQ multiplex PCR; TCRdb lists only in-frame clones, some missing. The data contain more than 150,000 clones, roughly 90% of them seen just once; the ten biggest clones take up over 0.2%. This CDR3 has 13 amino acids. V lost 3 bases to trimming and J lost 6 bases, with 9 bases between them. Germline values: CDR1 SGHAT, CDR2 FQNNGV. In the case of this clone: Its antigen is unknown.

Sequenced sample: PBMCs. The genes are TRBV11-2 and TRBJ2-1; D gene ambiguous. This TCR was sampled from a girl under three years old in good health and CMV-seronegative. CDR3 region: CASSFVSSNEQFF. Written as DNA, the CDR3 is TGTGCCAGCAGCTTCGTATCGTCCAATGAGCAGTTCTTC.